This TCR beta chain was profiled in a study of a mutant IDH1 vaccine in newly diagnosed glioma. Findings of the study overall: The study observed vaccine-induced immune responses in more than 80% of patients.

There are 13 residues in the CDR3. The V gene's germline CDR1 is SQVTM and CDR2 ANQGSEA. Deletions cut 4 bases from V and 2 bases from J, with 9 bases between. Repertoires were generated with immunoSEQ multiplex PCR, while TCRdb's copy carries only in-frame clones and drops some. The sample shows around 40,000 clones, approximately 82% of them seen only once. Indicated time point: week 47, end of study. Topical imiquimod was applied with each vaccine dose, which held 300 ug of mutant IDH1 20-mer peptide. The patients were given eight vaccinations, one each in weeks 1, 3, 5, 7, 11, 15, 19 and 23. This clone was detected a few times. Antigen unknown.

The TCR was taken from a man aged 18 to 29 with glioma. Some clones in this sample may be carry-over from other donors' samples. The sample was PBMCs, taken from a glioma patient whose treatment included an IDH1 peptide vaccine. J is TRBJ1-5 and V is TRBV29-1; possibly TRBD1 for D (5 bases). The CDR3 region is CSVGRDGNQPQHF. CDR3 nucleotide sequence: TGCAGCGTTGGCAGGGATGGCAATCAGCCCCAGCATTTT.